This TCR beta chain was recorded in a study of a mutant IDH1 vaccine in newly diagnosed glioma. Study at large: The treated group averaged about 41 years old and was around 60% male, 37.5% female.

This clone came up once. Its antigen is undetermined. The time point: week 35, safety follow-up. All doses held 300 ug of mutant IDH1 20-mer peptide, with topical imiquimod. Repertoires were generated with immunoSEQ multiplex PCR, while TCRdb's copy carries only in-frame clones and drops some. The sample has 58,000 or so clones, 86% seen once. The germline V and J ends were trimmed by 6 bases and 3 bases, with 15 bases remaining between them. CDR1 is SNHLY, CDR2 FYNNEI, per germline. This CDR3 is built from 15 residues. This sequence originates from a man aged 35 to 55 with glioma. The material was PBMCs, obtained from a glioma patient whose treatment included an IDH1 peptide vaccine. The genes are TRBV2 and TRBJ1-5, with D possibly being TRBD1 (5 bases). The CDR3 nucleotides read TGTGCCAGCAGACCTCGGGACGGACTCAATCAGCCCCAGCATTTT. Amino acids: CASRPRDGLNQPQHF.